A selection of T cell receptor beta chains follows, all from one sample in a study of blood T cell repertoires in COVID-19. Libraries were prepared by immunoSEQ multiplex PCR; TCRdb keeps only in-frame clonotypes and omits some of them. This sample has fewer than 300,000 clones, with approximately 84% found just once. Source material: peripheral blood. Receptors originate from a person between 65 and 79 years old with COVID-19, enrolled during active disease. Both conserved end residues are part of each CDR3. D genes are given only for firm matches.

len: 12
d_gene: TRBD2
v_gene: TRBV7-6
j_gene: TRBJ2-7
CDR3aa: CASSSGGGEQYF

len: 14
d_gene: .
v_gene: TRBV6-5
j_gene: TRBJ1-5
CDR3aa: CASSLRGLNQPQHF

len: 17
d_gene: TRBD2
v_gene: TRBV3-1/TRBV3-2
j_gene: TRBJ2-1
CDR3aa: CASSSPGLAGGVNEQFF

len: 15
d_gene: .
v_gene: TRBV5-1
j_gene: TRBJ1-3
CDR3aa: CASSPRRGTGNTIYF

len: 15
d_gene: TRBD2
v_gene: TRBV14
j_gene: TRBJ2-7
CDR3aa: CASSLIAGGPYEQYF

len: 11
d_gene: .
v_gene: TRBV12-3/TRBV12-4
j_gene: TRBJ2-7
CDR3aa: CASTGHYEQYF

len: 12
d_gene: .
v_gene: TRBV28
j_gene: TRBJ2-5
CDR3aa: CASSLVLETQYF

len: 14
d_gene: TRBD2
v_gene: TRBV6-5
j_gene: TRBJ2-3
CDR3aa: CATRFGGGTDTQYF

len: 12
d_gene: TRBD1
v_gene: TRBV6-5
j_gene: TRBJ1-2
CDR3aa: CASKSDRVGYTF

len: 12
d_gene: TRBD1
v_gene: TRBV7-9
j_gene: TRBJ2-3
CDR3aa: CASSPGTGAQYF

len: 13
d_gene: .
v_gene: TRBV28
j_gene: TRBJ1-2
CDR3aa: CASSSSPNYGYTF

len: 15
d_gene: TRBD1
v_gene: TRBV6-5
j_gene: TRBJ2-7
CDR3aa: CASRARTGMPYEQYF

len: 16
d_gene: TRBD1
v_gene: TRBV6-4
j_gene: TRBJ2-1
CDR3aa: CASSASTGGSYNEQFF

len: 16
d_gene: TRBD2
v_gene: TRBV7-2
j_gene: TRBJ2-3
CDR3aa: CASSTRSGASTDTQYF

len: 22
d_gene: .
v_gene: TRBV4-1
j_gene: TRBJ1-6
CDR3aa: CASSHRPNLPRRQQEGNSPLHF

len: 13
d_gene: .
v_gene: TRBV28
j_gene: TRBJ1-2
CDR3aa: CAIRTEANYGYTF

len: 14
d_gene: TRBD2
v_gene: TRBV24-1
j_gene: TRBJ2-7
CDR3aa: CATSGSSGSYEQYF

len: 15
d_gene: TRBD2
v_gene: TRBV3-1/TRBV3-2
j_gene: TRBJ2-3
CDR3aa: CASSLPSGGTDTQYF

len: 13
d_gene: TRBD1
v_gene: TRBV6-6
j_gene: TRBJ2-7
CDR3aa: CASSPTGTYEQYF

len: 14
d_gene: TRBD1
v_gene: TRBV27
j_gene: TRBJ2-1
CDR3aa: CARRNRGSYNEQFF

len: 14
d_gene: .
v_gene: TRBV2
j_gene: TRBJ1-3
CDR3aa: CASSEVGQRNTIYF

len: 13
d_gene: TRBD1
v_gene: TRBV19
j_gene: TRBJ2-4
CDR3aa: CATRDRGQNIQYF

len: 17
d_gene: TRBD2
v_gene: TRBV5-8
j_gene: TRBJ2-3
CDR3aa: CASRGVGGGLGTDTQYF

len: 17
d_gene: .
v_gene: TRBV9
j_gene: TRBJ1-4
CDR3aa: CASSVGGARTVNEKLFF

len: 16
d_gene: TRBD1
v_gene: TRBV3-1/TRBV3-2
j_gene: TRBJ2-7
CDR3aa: CASSNDRDRGSYEQYF

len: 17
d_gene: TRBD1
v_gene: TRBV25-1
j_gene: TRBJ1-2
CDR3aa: CASSEPGTGAHIYGYTF

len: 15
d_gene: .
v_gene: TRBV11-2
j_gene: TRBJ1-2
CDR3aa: CASSLGQPPVYGYTF

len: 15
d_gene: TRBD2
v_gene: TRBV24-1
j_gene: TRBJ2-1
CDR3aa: CATRTSGRIYNEQFF

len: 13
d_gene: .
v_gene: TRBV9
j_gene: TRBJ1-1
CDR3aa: CASSFGADTEAFF

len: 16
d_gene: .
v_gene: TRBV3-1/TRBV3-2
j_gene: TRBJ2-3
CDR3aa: CASSPGGWDYTDTQYF

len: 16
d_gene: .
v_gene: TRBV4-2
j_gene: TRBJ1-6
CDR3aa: CASSQGVGGQNSPLHF

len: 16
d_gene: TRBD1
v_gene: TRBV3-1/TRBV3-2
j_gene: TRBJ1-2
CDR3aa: CASSPPRTGSKCDYTF

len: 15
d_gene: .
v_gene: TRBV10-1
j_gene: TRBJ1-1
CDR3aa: CASSARKRQYTEAFF

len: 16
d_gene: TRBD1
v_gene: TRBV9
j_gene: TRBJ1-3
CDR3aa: CASSGTSTGVGNTIYF

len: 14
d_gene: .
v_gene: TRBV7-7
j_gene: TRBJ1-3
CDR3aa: CASSLTGLGNTIYF

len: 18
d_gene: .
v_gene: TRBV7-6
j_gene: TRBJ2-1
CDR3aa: CASSLFVLSELVDNEQFF

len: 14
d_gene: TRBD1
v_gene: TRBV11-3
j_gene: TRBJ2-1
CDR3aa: CASSGQGSLNEQFF

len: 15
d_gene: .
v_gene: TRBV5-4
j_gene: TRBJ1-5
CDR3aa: CASSLGPGVHQPQHF

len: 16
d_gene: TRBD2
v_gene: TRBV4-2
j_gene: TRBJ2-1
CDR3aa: CASSQITSGSGNEQFF

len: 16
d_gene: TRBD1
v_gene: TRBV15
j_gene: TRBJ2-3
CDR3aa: CATSARDRVRADTQYF

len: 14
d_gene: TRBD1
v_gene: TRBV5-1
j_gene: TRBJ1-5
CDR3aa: CASSPGQGIQPQHF

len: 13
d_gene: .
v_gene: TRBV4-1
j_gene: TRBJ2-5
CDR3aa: CASSQPGLAAQYF

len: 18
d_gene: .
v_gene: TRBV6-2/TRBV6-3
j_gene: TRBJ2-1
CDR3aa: CASSYSNSQGSYYNEQFF

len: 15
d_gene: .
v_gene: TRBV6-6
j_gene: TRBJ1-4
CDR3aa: CASSKTGATNEKLFF

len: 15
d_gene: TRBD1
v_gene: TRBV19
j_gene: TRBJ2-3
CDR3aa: CASSPRTGGTDTQYF

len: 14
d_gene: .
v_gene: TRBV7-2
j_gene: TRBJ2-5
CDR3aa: CASSSLALQETQYF

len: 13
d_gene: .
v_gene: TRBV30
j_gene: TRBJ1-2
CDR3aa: CAWSKGGGGVGTF

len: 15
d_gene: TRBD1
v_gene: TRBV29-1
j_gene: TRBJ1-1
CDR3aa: CSARPQGAVNTEAFF

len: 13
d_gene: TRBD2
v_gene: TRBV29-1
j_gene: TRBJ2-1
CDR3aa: CSGQLAGGQVQFF

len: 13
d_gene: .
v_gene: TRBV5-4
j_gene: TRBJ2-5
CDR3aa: CASSPEIAGSQYF

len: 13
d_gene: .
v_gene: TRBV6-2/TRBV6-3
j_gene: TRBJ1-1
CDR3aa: CASSYSIVAEAFF

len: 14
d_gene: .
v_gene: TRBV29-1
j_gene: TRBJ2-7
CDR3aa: CSVERQGLPYEQYF

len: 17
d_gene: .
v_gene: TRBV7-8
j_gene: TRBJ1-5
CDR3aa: CASSSQLGRGQNQPQHF

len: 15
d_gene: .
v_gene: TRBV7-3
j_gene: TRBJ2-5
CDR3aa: CASSLGGDSQETQYF

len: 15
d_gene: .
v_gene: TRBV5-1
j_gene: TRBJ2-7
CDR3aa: CASTLKGGGSYEQYF

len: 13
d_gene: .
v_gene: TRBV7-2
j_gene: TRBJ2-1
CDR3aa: CASSRGSYNEQFF

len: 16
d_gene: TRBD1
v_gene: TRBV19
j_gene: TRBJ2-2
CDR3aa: CASNSPGTGDTGELFF

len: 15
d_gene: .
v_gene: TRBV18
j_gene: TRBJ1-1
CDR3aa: CASSPPGGIDTEAFF